The 14 T cell receptor beta chains below all came from one sample that was sequenced in a study of post-analysis software for immune sequencing data. Study-level points and caveats: In patients, five TRBV segments were more frequent than in controls, with TRBV5-6, TRBV5-1 and TRBV20-1 among them.

These TCRs' antigens remain unknown. Unique-molecular-identifier-tagged TCR beta cDNA libraries were used. TCRdb called the PCR reads again in MiXCR, with one record for every CDR3 protein. Counted here are about 800,000 distinct CDR3 sequences, 30% occurring once; the ten biggest clones make up more than 0.55%. Sequences were obtained from blood. These receptors came from a girl between 10 and 17 years old with multiple sclerosis.

This clonotype came up many times. The chain uses TRBV5-5 and TRBJ2-3; TRBD2 matches 8 bases. The CDR3 contains 16 residues. Germline CDR1 and CDR2: SGHKS and YYEKEE (reference sequence). Trimming cost V 0 bases and J 2 bases; bases outside gene matches: 5. This chain's CDR3 is CASSLVPGRATDTQYF. CDR3 sequence (DNA): TGTGCCAGCAGCTTGGTTCCCGGGAGGGCCACAGATACGCAGTATTTT.

V usage is TRBV27 and J usage is TRBJ2-7; TRBD1 matches 7 bases. This CDR3 region has 17 residues. Germline trimming cut 3 bases from V and 2 bases from J; bases unmatched to any gene: 13. Looked up from germline, CDR1 is MNHEY and CDR2 is SMNVEV (reference sequence). CDR3 nucleotide sequence: TGTGCCAGCAGTTTCTATTTCTCGGGACAGAGGCCCTACGAGCAGTACTTC. Its protein is CASSFYFSGQRPYEQYF.

This chain connects TRBV6-5 to TRBJ1-2; D ambiguous. This CDR3 has 16 residues. The V and J ends lost 0 bases and 0 bases respectively, with 11 bases between them. Per the germline V gene, CDR1 is MNHEY and CDR2 is SVGAGI. Here the CDR3 reads CASSYSWTTSNYGYTF. CDR3 sequence (DNA): TGTGCCAGCAGTTACTCATGGACGACCTCTAACTATGGCTACACCTTC.

The genes are TRBV7-9 and TRBJ1-2; D is unresolved. The CDR3 is 13 residues long. Germline CDR1 reads SEHNR; CDR2 reads FQNEAQ (reference sequence). Deletions cut 1 base from V and 8 bases from J, with 11 bases between. The CDR3 loop is CASSLGWADGYTF. CDR3 DNA: TGTGCCAGCAGCTTAGGGTGGGCAGACGGCTACACCTTC.

This chain links TRBV7-8 with TRBJ2-3; 8 bases agree with TRBD2. The CDR3 covers 16 residues. J gave up 9 bases and V 4 bases, and 15 bases lay outside the gene matches. From germline, CDR1 is SGHVS and CDR2 FQNEAQ. CDR3 nucleotides: TGTGCCAGCAGCTCTGGGCGGGGGGTGGCCCGCGGCACGCAGTATTTT. Translation: CASSSGRGVARGTQYF.

A remark on this clonotype: A much larger clone lies one base from this, so it may be a read error. The chain employs TRBV7-9 and TRBJ2-5; D gene uncertain. Deletions cut 5 bases from V and 11 bases from J, with 18 bases between. The germline gives CDR1 SEHNR, CDR2 FQNEAQ (reference sequence). This CDR3 spans 13 amino acids. CDR3 nucleotide sequence: TGTGCCAGCAGCAGGGAAAGTTCCTACGGGCAGTACTTC. It encodes CASSRESSYGQYF. Full variable domain (outside the CDR3, taken from reference TRBV7-9 and TRBJ2-5): DTGVSQNPRHKITKRGQNVTFRCDPISEHNRLYWYRQTLGQGPEFLTYFQNEAQLEKSRLLSDRFSAERPKGSFSTLEIQRTEQGDSAMYLCASSRESSYGQYFGPGTRLLVL.

The chain links TRBV6-1 to TRBJ1-5, with D maybe TRBD1 (6 bases). V was clipped by 4 bases and J by 2 bases, with 12 bases between them. CDR1 MNHNS and CDR2 SASEGT come from the germline V gene. This CDR3 comprises 15 residues. CDR3 sequence (DNA): TGTGCCAGCAGTGGTTCGGGGGGCGGCAATCAGCCCCAGCATTTT. Encoded protein: CASSGSGGGNQPQHF.

The rearrangement joins TRBV7-2 to TRBJ2-2, with D perhaps matching TRBD2 (6 bases). The CDR3 consists of 15 residues. CDR1 SGHTA and CDR2 FQGNSA come from the germline V gene. Trimming left V 6 bases short and J 1 base short, with 12 bases between. CDR3 sequence: CASSPSGLNTGELFF. CDR3 nucleotides: TGTGCCAGCAGTCCCTCGGGACTGAACACCGGGGAGCTGTTTTTT.

V usage is TRBV7-9 and J usage is TRBJ2-3; D possibly matches TRBD1 or TRBD2 (5 bases each). The CDR3 runs 16 residues. The germline gives CDR1 SEHNR, CDR2 FQNEAQ (reference sequence). V was cut by 4 bases and J by 4 bases, with 18 bases left in between. CDR3 DNA: TGTGCCAGCAGCTCGCCCGGGACGGGAAGCGCAGATACGCAGTATTTT. This encodes CASSSPGTGSADTQYF.

The rearrangement uses TRBV20-1 and TRBJ1-1; tentatively, D is TRBD1 (6 bases). V lost 6 bases and J 7 bases, leaving 24 bases between the germline ends. The CDR3 loop spans 15 amino acids. Germline-derived CDR1 and CDR2 are DFQATT and SNEGSKA (reference sequence). The CDR3: CSAKTIYGTSDEAFF. For the CDR3, the DNA is TGCAGTGCCAAAACCATCTACGGGACATCAGATGAAGCTTTCTTT.

This clonotype was observed a few times. The rearrangement links TRBV12-3 or TRBV12-4 to TRBJ1-5, with 7 positions matching TRBD1. The CDR3 runs to 14 residues. V lost 1 base, J lost 5 bases, and 2 bases stayed unmatched. The CDR3 loop is CASSLGDSHQPQHF. The CDR3 region has the DNA TGTGCCAGCAGTTTAGGGGACAGCCATCAGCCCCAGCATTTT.

The rearrangement links TRBV2 to TRBJ1-2, with 9 positions matching TRBD1. The length of the CDR3 is 14 residues. The germline V gene has CDR1 SNHLY and CDR2 FYNNEI. V shed 6 bases and J 6 bases; nucleotides not matched to a gene: 8. The CDR3 DNA sequence: TGTGCCAGCAGGGGACAGGGCGTAGGAAATGGCTACACCTTC. Its protein product is CASRGQGVGNGYTF. Supplemented by reference TRBV2 and TRBJ1-2, the full variable domain reads EPEVTQTPSHQVTQMGQEVILRCVPISNHLYFYWYRQILGQKVEFLVSFYNNEISEKSEIFDDQFSVERPDGSNFTLKIRSTKLEDSAMYFCASRGQGVGNGYTFGSGTRLTVV.

V and J are TRBV7-9 and TRBJ2-7, with D perhaps matching TRBD2 (7 bases). The ends were cut back, 5 bases at V and 6 bases at J, with 20 bases in the middle. Looked up from germline, CDR1 is SEHNR and CDR2 is FQNEAQ (reference sequence). The CDR3 totals 15 residues. CDR3 protein: CASSRPGGRNSEQYF. The CDR3 region has the DNA TGTGCCAGCAGCCGACCCGGGGGGCGAAATAGCGAGCAGTACTTC. Drawing the rest from reference TRBV7-9 and TRBJ2-7, the complete variable domain is DTGVSQNPRHKITKRGQNVTFRCDPISEHNRLYWYRQTLGQGPEFLTYFQNEAQLEKSRLLSDRFSAERPKGSFSTLEIQRTEQGDSAMYLCASSRPGGRNSEQYFGPGTRLTVT.

This clonotype has only a few counts. V gene TRBV12-3 or TRBV12-4 combines with J gene TRBJ2-1; 8 positions match TRBD2. V gave up 5 bases and J gave up 8 bases; unmatched junction bases: 17. This CDR3 has 17 residues. In DNA form, the CDR3 reads TGTGCCAGCAGTACTTACCGCCCGGGGGGGGGGCGCGATGAGCAGTTCTTC. Protein product: CASSTYRPGGGRDEQFF.